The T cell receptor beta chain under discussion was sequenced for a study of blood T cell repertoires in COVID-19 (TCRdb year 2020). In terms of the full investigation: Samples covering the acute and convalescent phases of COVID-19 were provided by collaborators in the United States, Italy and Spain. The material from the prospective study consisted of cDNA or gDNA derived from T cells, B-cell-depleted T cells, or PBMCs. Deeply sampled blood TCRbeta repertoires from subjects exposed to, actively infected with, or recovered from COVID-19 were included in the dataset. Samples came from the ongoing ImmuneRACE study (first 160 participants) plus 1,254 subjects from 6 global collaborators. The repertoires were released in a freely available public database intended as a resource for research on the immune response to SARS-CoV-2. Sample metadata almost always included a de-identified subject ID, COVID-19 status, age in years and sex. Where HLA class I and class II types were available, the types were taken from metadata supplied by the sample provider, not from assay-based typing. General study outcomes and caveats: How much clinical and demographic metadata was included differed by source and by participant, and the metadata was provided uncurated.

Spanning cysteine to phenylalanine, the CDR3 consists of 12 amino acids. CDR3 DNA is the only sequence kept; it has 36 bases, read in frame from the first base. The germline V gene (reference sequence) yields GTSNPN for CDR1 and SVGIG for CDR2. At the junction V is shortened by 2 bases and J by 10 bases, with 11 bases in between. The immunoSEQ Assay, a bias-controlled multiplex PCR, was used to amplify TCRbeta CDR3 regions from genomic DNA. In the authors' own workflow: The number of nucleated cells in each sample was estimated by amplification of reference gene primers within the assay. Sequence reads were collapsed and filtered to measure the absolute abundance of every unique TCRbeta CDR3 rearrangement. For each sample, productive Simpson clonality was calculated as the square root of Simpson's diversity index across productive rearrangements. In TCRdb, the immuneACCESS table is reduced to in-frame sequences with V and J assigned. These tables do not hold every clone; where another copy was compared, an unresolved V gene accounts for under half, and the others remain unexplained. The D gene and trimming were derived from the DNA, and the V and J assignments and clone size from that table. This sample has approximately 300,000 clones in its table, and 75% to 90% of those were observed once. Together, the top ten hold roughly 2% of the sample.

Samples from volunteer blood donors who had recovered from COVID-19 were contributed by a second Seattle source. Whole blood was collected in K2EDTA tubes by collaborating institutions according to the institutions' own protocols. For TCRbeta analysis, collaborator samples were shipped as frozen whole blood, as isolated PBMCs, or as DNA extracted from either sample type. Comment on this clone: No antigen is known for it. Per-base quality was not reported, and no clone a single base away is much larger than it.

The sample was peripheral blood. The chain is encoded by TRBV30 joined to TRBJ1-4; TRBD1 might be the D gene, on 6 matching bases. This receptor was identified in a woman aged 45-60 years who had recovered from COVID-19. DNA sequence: TGTGCCTGGAGTTGGGAGGGGGGAAAACTGTTTTTT. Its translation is CAWSWEGGKLFF.